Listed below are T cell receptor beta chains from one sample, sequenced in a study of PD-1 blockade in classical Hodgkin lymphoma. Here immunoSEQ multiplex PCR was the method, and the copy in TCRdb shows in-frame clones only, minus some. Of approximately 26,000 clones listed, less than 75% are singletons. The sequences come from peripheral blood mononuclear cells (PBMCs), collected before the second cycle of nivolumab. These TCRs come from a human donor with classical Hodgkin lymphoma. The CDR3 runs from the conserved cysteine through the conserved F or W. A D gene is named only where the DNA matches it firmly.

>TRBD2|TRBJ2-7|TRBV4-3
TGCGCCAGCAGCAGGACTAGCGGACCTTACGAGCAGTACTTC
CASSRTSGPYEQYF
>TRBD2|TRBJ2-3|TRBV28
TGTGCCAGCAGTTTTGGGGGACTAGCGGGAGGGCGGAACACAGATACGCAGTATTTT
CASSFGGLAGGRNTDTQYF
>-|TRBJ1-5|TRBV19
TGTGCCAGTAGTATAATTGGGGGGCAGGGCAATCAGCCCCAGCATTTT
CASSIIGGQGNQPQHF
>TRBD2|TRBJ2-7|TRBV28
TGTGCCAGCAGTGTACCGGGACTAGGCGTTAACGAGCAGTACTTC
CASSVPGLGVNEQYF
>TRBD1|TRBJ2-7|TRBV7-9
TGTGCCAGCAGCTTGAGCGGGACAGGGGTATACGAGCAGTACTTC
CASSLSGTGVYEQYF
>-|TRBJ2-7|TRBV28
TGTGCCAGCAGTCGGGGTCTTAGCTCCTACGAGCAGTACTTC
CASSRGLSSYEQYF
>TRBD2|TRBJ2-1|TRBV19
TGTGCCAGTAGTAAGGGCGGGAGGGCCTTCGCTACCTACAATGAGCAGTTCTTC
CASSKGGRAFATYNEQFF
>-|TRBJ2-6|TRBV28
TGTGCCAGCAGTGTCTTCGCTGGGACCTTGGGAGGGGCCAACGTCCTGACTTTC
CASSVFAGTLGGANVLTF
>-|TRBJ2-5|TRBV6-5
TGTGCCAGCAGACGACTAGTTTGGGCGCGGGACCAGTACTTC
CASRRLVWARDQYF
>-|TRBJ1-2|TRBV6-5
TGTGCCAGCACCAACCCGGTCATCTTTAGGGGCTACACCTTC
CASTNPVIFRGYTF
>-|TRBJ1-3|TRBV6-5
TGTGCCAGCAGTTACGCCAGGGGCTCTGGAAACACCATATATTTT
CASSYARGSGNTIYF